The rows below give T cell receptor beta chains drawn from one sample of a study of OX40 agonist ivuxolimab in advanced cancers. Method: immunoSEQ multiplex PCR; TCRdb's copy keeps in-frame clones and lacks some. The profile shows 76,000 or so clones, 86% of them singletons. The sample in question was CD4+ or CD8+ T cells sorted from blood, obtained in a trial of the OX40 agonist ivuxolimab. These receptors all stem from an adult with an advanced solid tumor such as melanoma, head and neck, liver or kidney cancer. Each CDR3 is given with its conserved first and last residue. Only some rows state a clone size, as once, few, many or a class for expanded clones.

J gene: TRBJ1-1; clone size: NA; V gene: TRBV7-2; CDR3 protein: CASSLSTGNTEAFF
J gene: TRBJ1-5; clone size: NA; V gene: TRBV5-1; CDR3 protein: CASSLTSNQPQHF
J gene: TRBJ2-2; clone size: NA; V gene: TRBV4-2; CDR3 protein: CASSRGIRLAGNTGELFF
J gene: TRBJ2-2; clone size: NA; V gene: TRBV29-1; CDR3 protein: CSALGRGLGTGELFF
J gene: TRBJ2-7; clone size: NA; V gene: TRBV11-3; CDR3 protein: CASSPGGGVSYEQYF
J gene: TRBJ2-5; clone size: NA; V gene: TRBV29-1; CDR3 protein: CSRLSGDGETQYF
J gene: TRBJ1-5; clone size: once; V gene: TRBV18; CDR3 protein: CASSLGTGDNQPQHF
J gene: TRBJ1-1; clone size: once; V gene: TRBV7-8; CDR3 protein: CASSFEGANSEAFF
J gene: TRBJ1-2; clone size: NA; V gene: TRBV4-2; CDR3 protein: CASSQDVIGQGAVRGYTF
J gene: TRBJ2-2; clone size: NA; V gene: TRBV5-1; CDR3 protein: CASSWWGTGELFF
J gene: TRBJ2-7; clone size: NA; V gene: TRBV6-6; CDR3 protein: CASSYGQGTRYEQYF
J gene: TRBJ2-7; clone size: NA; V gene: TRBV4-1; CDR3 protein: CASLIVGGSVRSLYEQYF
J gene: TRBJ1-3; clone size: NA; V gene: TRBV7-9; CDR3 protein: CASSFNRASGNTIYF
J gene: TRBJ2-1; clone size: NA; V gene: TRBV6-1; CDR3 protein: CASSEGKTARSYNEQFF
J gene: TRBJ2-1; clone size: NA; V gene: TRBV11-1; CDR3 protein: CASSDQGGSYNEQFF
J gene: TRBJ2-3; clone size: NA; V gene: TRBV11-2; CDR3 protein: CASSLGLAADTQYF
J gene: TRBJ2-7; clone size: NA; V gene: TRBV14; CDR3 protein: CASSHVGLAGDYEQYF
J gene: TRBJ2-1; clone size: NA; V gene: TRBV7-2; CDR3 protein: CASSLQPFGEYEQFF
J gene: TRBJ1-1; clone size: NA; V gene: TRBV6-5; CDR3 protein: CASSARGTELRTAFF
J gene: TRBJ1-4; clone size: NA; V gene: TRBV7-2; CDR3 protein: CASRNRGLNEKLFF
J gene: TRBJ1-4; clone size: NA; V gene: TRBV15; CDR3 protein: CATSRVVVVTNEKLFF
J gene: TRBJ2-6; clone size: once; V gene: TRBV11-2; CDR3 protein: CASSLRDNRLPGANVLTF
J gene: TRBJ1-1; clone size: NA; V gene: TRBV9; CDR3 protein: CASSDPIHGIGTEAFF
J gene: TRBJ1-1; clone size: NA; V gene: TRBV10-3; CDR3 protein: CAISGPQYGGTEAFF
J gene: TRBJ2-3; clone size: NA; V gene: TRBV19; CDR3 protein: CASSLLLSTDTQYF